The 18 T cell receptor beta chains in this list originate from one sample, sequenced in a study of T cell repertoires in cytomegalovirus infection. TCRdb re-called the reads with MiXCR, one entry per CDR3 protein. The table lists 550,000 to 700,000 distinct CDR3 sequences, roughly 43% of them singletons. The antigens of these receptors remain unknown. The sequencing used cultured PBMCs, collected from culture after CMV antigen stimulation. The origin of the receptors is a human donor in good health (CMV status not recorded). Some clones in this sample may be carry-over from other donors' samples.

This clonotype occurred once. The rearrangement uses TRBV28 and TRBJ1-5; unclear D gene. The CDR3 runs to 15 residues. Germline V gene data show CDR1 as MDHEN and CDR2 as SYDVKM. Trimming removed 7 bases from V and 0 bases from J, with 13 bases in between. The CDR3 DNA is TGTGCCAGCACCCAACATCGTGATAGCAATCAGCCCCAGCATTTT. This codes for CASTQHRDSNQPQHF. The whole variable domain, filled in from reference TRBV28 and TRBJ1-5, reads DVKVTQSSRYLVKRTGEKVFLECVQDMDHENMFWYRQDPGLGLRLIYFSYDVKMKEKGDIPEGYSVSREKKERFSLILESASTNQTSMYLCASTQHRDSNQPQHFGDGTRLSIL.

This clonotype was seen a handful of times. The CDR3 sequence: CSARLTSGGGSDTQYF. The CDR3 DNA sequence: TGCAGTGCTCGACTCACTAGCGGGGGAGGGTCAGATACGCAGTATTTT. This chain connects TRBV20-1 to TRBJ2-3, with 11 bases fitting TRBD2. CDR3 size: 16 residues. The germline V gene encodes CDR1 DFQATT and CDR2 SNEGSKA (reference sequence). The junction had 11 bases not matched to a gene; V was cut back by 5 bases and J by 4 bases.

J is TRBJ2-7 and V is TRBV15; D is undetermined. Germline V lookup: CDR1 LNHNV, CDR2 YYDKDF (reference sequence). The CDR3 length is 14 residues. The V gene lost 3 bases and the J gene lost 3 bases, with 12 bases spanning the gap. The CDR3 sequence is CATSSESLIYEQYF. The DNA of the CDR3 is TGTGCCACCAGCAGTGAGAGCCTAATCTACGAGCAGTACTTC.

The rearrangement joins TRBV29-1 to TRBJ2-1; D possibly corresponds to TRBD1 (6 bases). Germline V gives CDR1 SQVTM, CDR2 ANQGSEA. V was cut by 3 bases and J by 2 bases, with 11 bases left in between. This CDR3 contains 14 residues. The CDR3, as DNA: TGCAGCGTTGATGGGGGCCGAGCCTACAATGAGCAGTTCTTC. This translates into CSVDGGRAYNEQFF.

In nucleotides, the CDR3 is TGTGCCAGCAGCTTTACAGGGGCGACGAACACTGAAGCTTTCTTT. It translates to CASSFTGATNTEAFF. The gene calls are TRBV7-2 and TRBJ1-1; 7 bases line up with TRBD1. V lost 3 bases, J lost 1 base, and 5 bases stayed unmatched. The CDR3 is 15 amino acids. Germline V CDR1 and CDR2: SGHTA, FQGNSA.

Regarding this clonotype: This sequence may be a read error, since a much larger clone differs from it by one base. The chain uses TRBV7-8 and TRBJ2-7; tentatively, D is TRBD2 (6 bases). CDR3 length: 16 residues. V lost 3 bases and J lost 6, with 21 bases in between. Germline V lookup: CDR1 SGHVS, CDR2 FQNEAQ. CDR3 in amino acids: CASSFQHAGLGGEQYF. In DNA form, the CDR3 reads TGTGCCAGCAGCTTCCAGCACGCCGGTTTGGGGGGCGAGCAGTACTTC. The entire variable domain, with the rest obtained from reference TRBV7-8 and TRBJ2-7, is as follows: GAGVSQSPRYKVAKRGQDVALRCDPISGHVSLFWYQQALGQGPEFLTYFQNEAQLDKSGLPSDRFFAERPEGSVSTLKIQRTQQEDSAVYLCASSFQHAGLGGEQYFGPGTRLTVT.

The rearrangement uses TRBV19 and TRBJ2-7, with D possibly being TRBD2 (6 bases). This CDR3 comprises 14 residues. Trimming cost V 5 bases and J 3 bases, with 14 bases left between them. Looked up from germline, CDR1 is LNHDA and CDR2 is SQIVND (reference sequence). The CDR3 here is CASSLASDNYEQYF. The CDR3, as DNA: TGTGCCAGTAGTCTAGCTAGCGACAACTACGAGCAGTACTTC.

This clonotype has a handful of counts. The chain uses TRBV7-2 and TRBJ1-1; D remains ambiguous. Germline V gene lookup returns CDR1 SGHTA and CDR2 FQGNSA. Trimming took 1 base from V and 1 from J, leaving 7 bases between them. This CDR3 is built from 14 residues. CDR3 bases: TGTGCCAGCAGCTTAGATTGGGCGAACACTGAAGCTTTCTTT. Its protein is CASSLDWANTEAFF.

The DNA for the CDR3 is TGTGCCAGCAGCTTAGGGGGCAGGGGGCGAGGGGAGCAGTACTTC. Amino acids: CASSLGGRGRGEQYF. The chain is built from TRBV11-2 and TRBJ2-7; TRBD1 matches at 8 bases. The CDR3 is made up of 15 amino acids. CDR1 SGHAT and CDR2 FQNNGV come from the germline V gene. V lost 1 base to trimming and J lost 7 bases; unmatched junction nucleotides: 9.

V and J are TRBV7-4 and TRBJ2-7, with D perhaps matching TRBD1 or TRBD2 (7 bases each). This CDR3 contains 14 residues. The germline V gene encodes CDR1 SGHVT and CDR2 SQSDAQ. Trimming took 2 bases from V and 2 from J, leaving 10 bases between them. The CDR3 DNA reads as TGTGCCAGCAGCTTACAGGGGGGGCCCTACGAGCAGTACTTC. Amino acids: CASSLQGGPYEQYF.

The chain has TRBV5-4 and TRBJ2-5, with 12 bases aligning to TRBD2. In germline, CDR1 is SGHNT, CDR2 YYREEE (reference sequence). The CDR3 is made up of 17 amino acids. The ends lost 7 bases at V and 5 bases at J; junction bases unmatched: 15. CDR3 sequence: CASGSGTSGLRGETQYF. DNA of the CDR3: TGTGCCAGCGGATCCGGGACTAGCGGGCTTAGAGGGGAGACCCAGTACTTC. The entire variable domain, with the rest obtained from reference TRBV5-4 and TRBJ2-5, is as follows: ETGVTQSPTHLIKTRGQQVTLRCSSQSGHNTVSWYQQALGQGPQFIFQYYREEENGRGNFPPRFSGLQFPNYSSELNVNALELDDSALYLCASGSGTSGLRGETQYFGPGTRLLVL.

The V call is TRBV7-2, the J call TRBJ2-3, with 10 positions matching TRBD1. The V gene end was trimmed by 2 bases and the J gene end by 4 bases; junction bases not matched to a gene: 6. In germline, CDR1 is SGHTA, CDR2 FQGNSA. The CDR3 extends over 16 amino acids. The CDR3 coding sequence is TGTGCCAGCAGCTTATGGGGACAGGGGTCCCCAGATACGCAGTATTTT. This sequence encodes CASSLWGQGSPDTQYF.

This clonotype has only a few counts. The V gene is TRBV5-4, the J gene TRBJ1-2; TRBD1 might be the D (6 bases). V lost 4 bases and J lost 4, with 11 bases in between. The germline V gene has CDR1 SGHNT and CDR2 YYREEE (reference sequence). The CDR3 covers 13 residues. The CDR3 sequence: CASSTDSSYGYTF. CDR3 sequence (DNA): TGTGCCAGCAGCACGGACAGCTCCTATGGCTACACCTTC.

The chain combines TRBV7-9 with TRBJ1-1; D is perhaps TRBD1 (5 bases). The germline gives CDR1 SEHNR, CDR2 FQNEAQ (reference sequence). V was pared by 7 bases and J by 1 base, with 13 bases between. CDR3 length equals 14 residues. This chain's CDR3 is CASTTGGSNTEAFF. CDR3 sequence (DNA): TGTGCCAGCACCACGGGGGGGTCGAACACTGAAGCTTTCTTT.

This clonotype was observed a handful of times. The chain combines TRBV7-2 with TRBJ2-7, with 8 positions matching TRBD2. This CDR3 comprises 15 residues. Trimming removed 1 base from V and 7 bases from J; junction bases left unmatched: 9. Germline-derived CDR1 and CDR2 are SGHTA and FQGNSA. CDR3 sequence: CASSLVRGGLLEQYF. CDR3 DNA: TGTGCCAGCAGCTTAGTACGGGGGGGCCTCCTTGAGCAGTACTTC. The full variable domain, with the rest looked up from reference TRBV7-2 and TRBJ2-7, is GAGVSQSPSNKVTEKGKDVELRCDPISGHTALYWYRQSLGQGLEFLIYFQGNSAPDKSGLPSDRFSAERTGGSVSTLTIQRTQQEDSAVYLCASSLVRGGLLEQYFGPGTRLTVT.

The rearrangement uses TRBV28 and TRBJ2-1; D is possibly TRBD2 (6 bases). The ends were cut back, 7 bases at V and 4 bases at J, with 20 bases in the middle. CDR1 is MDHEN and CDR2 is SYDVKM in the germline V gene. The CDR3 is 16 residues long. The CDR3 sequence is CASIPLSSGGYNEQFF. The CDR3 coding sequence is TGTGCCAGCATCCCCCTCTCCTCCGGAGGGTACAATGAGCAGTTCTTC.

The chain employs TRBV19 and TRBJ2-7, with 9 bases identical to TRBD1. The germline V gene has CDR1 LNHDA and CDR2 SQIVND (reference sequence). The CDR3 has 13 residues. Unmatched junction bases numbered 7, after V lost 9 bases and J lost 4 bases. CDR3 sequence: CASGQGFGYEQYF. The DNA of the CDR3 is TGTGCCAGCGGACAGGGGTTCGGGTACGAGCAGTACTTC.

The gene calls are TRBV20-1 and TRBJ1-6; TRBD1 aligns across 7 bases. Per germline, CDR1 DFQATT and CDR2 SNEGSKA (reference sequence). The CDR3 covers 16 residues. Trimming at V came to 3 bases and at J to 0 bases, leaving 5 bases not matched to a gene. CDR3 sequence (DNA): TGCAGTGCTAGCGGGCAGGGGGGCTCCTATAATTCACCCCTCCACTTT. Encoded protein: CSASGQGGSYNSPLHF.